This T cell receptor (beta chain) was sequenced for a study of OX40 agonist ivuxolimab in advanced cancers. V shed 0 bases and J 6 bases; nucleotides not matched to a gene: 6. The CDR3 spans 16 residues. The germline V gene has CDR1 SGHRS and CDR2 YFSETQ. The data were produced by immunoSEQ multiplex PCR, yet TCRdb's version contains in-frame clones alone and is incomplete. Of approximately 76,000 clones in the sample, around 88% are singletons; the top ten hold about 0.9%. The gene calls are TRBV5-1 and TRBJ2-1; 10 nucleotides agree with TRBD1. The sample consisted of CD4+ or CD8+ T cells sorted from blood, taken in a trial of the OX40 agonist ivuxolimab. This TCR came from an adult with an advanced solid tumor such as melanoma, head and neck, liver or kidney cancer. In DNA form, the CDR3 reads TGCGCCAGCAGCTTGGGGGGACAGGGGAATTTCAATGAGCAGTTCTTC. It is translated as CASSLGGQGNFNEQFF.